This T cell receptor beta chain was identified during a study of blood T cell repertoires in COVID-19. Study background: Sites across the United States, Italy and Spain contributed samples from acute and convalescent COVID-19. PBMCs, B-cell-depleted T cells, or T cells were the source of the cDNA or gDNA that made up the material.

While infection was still active, Seattle patients were enrolled and then followed longitudinally. The ends were cut back, 3 bases at V and 1 base at J, with 15 bases in the middle. Per the germline V gene, CDR1 is LNHDA and CDR2 is SQIVND (reference sequence). The length of the CDR3 is 16 residues. Methods used by the authors: Estimated nucleated cell counts came from reference gene primer amplification. Clones were sequenced by immunoSEQ multiplex PCR, and TCRdb holds only the in-frame ones, with some missing. The D gene and trimming were derived from the DNA, and the V and J assignments and clone size from that table. This sample yields under 200,000 clones, of which about 88% are seen a single time; roughly 2.4% belongs to the top ten.

The rearrangement uses TRBV19 and TRBJ1-2, with D possibly being TRBD1 (5 bases). Sequencing input: peripheral blood. The TCR comes from a woman older than 75 with COVID-19, enrolled during active disease. The CDR3 spells CASSIDGRAFNYGYTF. As DNA, the CDR3 is TGTGCCAGTAGTATTGATGGCAGGGCCTTTAACTATGGCTACACCTTC.